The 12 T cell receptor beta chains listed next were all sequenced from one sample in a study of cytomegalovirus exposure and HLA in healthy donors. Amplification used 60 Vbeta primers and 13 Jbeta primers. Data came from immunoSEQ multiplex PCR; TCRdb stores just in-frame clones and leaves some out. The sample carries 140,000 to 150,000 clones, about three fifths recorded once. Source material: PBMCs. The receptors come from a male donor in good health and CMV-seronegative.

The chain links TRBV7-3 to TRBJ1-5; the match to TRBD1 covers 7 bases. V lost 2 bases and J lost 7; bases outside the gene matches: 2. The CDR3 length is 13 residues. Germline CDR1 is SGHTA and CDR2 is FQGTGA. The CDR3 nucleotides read TGTGCCAGCAGCTTATCAGGGGGACAGCCCCAGCATTTT. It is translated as CASSLSGGQPQHF.

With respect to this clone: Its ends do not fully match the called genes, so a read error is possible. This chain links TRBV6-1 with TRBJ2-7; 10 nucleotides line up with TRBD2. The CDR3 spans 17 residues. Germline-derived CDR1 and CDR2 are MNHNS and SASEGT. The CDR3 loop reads CASREDLSGGASYEQYF. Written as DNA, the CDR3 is TGTGCCAGCCGTGAAGATTTAAGCGGGGGGGCCTCCTACGAGCAGTACTTC.

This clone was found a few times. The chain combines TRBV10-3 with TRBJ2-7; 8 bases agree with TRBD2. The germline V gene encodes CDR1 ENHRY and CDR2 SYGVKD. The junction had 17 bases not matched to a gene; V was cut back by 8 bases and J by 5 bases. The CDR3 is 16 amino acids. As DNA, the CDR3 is TGTGCCATCGCCAGTGATAGCGGGGTGACTAGGGACGAGCAGTACTTC. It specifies CAIASDSGVTRDEQYF.

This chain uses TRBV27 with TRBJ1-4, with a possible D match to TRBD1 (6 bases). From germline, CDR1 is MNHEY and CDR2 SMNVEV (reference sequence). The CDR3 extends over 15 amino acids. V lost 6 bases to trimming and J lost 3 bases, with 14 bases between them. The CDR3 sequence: CASRTHRAPNEKLFF. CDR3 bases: TGTGCCAGCAGAACTCACAGGGCCCCTAATGAAAAACTGTTTTTT.

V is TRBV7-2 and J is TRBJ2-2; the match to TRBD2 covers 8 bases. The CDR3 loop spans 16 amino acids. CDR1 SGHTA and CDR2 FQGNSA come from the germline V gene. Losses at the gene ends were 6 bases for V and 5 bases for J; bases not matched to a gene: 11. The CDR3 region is CASRPPGGAGTGELFF. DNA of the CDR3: TGTGCCAGCAGACCGCCCGGGGGGGCAGGGACCGGGGAGCTGTTTTTT.

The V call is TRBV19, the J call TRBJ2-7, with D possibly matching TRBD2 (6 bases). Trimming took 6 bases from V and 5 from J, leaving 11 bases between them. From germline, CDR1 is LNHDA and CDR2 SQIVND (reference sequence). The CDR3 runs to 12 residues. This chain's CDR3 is CASRGGVDEQYF. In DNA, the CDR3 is TGTGCCAGTAGAGGCGGGGTCGACGAGCAGTACTTC.

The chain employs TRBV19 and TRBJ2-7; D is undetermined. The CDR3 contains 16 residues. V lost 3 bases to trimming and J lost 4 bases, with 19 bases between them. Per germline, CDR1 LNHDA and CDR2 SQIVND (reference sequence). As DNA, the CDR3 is TGTGCCAGTAGTATCTCCGGAGTGTTAGGTAATTACGAGCAGTACTTC. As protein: CASSISGVLGNYEQYF.

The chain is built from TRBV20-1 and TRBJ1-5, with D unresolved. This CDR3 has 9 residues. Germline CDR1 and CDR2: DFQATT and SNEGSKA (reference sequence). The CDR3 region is CRDGEPQHF. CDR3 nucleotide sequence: TGCAGAGACGGAGAGCCCCAGCATTTT.

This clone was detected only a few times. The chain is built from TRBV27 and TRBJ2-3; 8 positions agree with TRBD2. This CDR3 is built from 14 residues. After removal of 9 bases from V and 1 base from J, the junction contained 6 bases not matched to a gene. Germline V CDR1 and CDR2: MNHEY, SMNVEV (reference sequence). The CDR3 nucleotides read TGTGCCAGTTCGAGGCGGGGGGGCACAGATACGCAGTATTTT. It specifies CASSRRGGTDTQYF.

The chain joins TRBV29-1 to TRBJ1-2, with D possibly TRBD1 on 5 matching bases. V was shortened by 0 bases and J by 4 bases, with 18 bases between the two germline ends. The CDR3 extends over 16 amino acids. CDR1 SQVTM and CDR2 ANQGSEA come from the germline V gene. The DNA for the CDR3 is TGCAGCGTTGAAGATCCTCTTAGAGGAGGGGCCTATGGCTACACCTTC. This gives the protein CSVEDPLRGGAYGYTF.

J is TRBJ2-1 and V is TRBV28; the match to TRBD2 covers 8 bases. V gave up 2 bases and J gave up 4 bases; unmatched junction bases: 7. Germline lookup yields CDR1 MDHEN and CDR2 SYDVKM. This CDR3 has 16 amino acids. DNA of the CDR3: TGTGCCAGCAGTTTACCCACGGCGGGGGGTTACAATGAGCAGTTCTTC. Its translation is CASSLPTAGGYNEQFF.

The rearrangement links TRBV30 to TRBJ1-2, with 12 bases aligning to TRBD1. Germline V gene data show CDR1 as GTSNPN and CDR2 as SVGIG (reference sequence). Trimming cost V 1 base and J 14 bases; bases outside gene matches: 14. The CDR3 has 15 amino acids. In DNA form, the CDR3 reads TGTGCCTGGAGTGCCGTGGTGGGGACAGGGGGCTCGGGGACCTTC. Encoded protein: CAWSAVVGTGGSGTF.